Here is one TCR beta chain with its context. What it binds is not known. Germline V gene sequence: CDR1 SNHLY, CDR2 FYNNEI. Trimming removed 7 bases from V and 6 bases from J, with 13 bases in between. The CDR3 totals 12 residues. This entry comes from a study of a mutant IDH1 vaccine in newly diagnosed glioma. Study details: The earlier regimen, radiotherapy, temozolomide, or both, was most often both. Broader study findings: The study observed vaccine-induced immune responses in around 94% of patients.

Noted time point: week 23, last vaccination. Vaccine doses each comprised 300 ug of mutant IDH1 20-mer peptide, with topical imiquimod. Astrocytomas found in donors were new, WHO grade 3 or 4, IDH1-mutant and ATRX-lost. Some clones are missing from TCRdb's copy, which holds only in-frame ones; the method was immunoSEQ multiplex PCR. The top ten hold 2% to 2.5% of the sample, which has 70,000 to 90,000 clones, approximately 85% seen once. This material consisted of PBMCs, taken from a glioma patient whose treatment included an IDH1 peptide vaccine. This receptor was taken from a young man with glioma. Some clones in this sample may be carry-over from other donors' samples. The chain employs TRBV2 and TRBJ2-7; possibly TRBD2 for D (6 bases). The CDR3 sequence is CASTETSPEQYF. The CDR3 coding sequence is TGTGCCAGCACCGAGACTAGTCCCGAGCAGTACTTC. The whole variable domain, remainder taken from reference TRBV2 and TRBJ2-7, is EPEVTQTPSHQVTQMGQEVILRCVPISNHLYFYWYRQILGQKVEFLVSFYNNEISEKSEIFDDQFSVERPDGSNFTLKIRSTKLEDSAMYFCASTETSPEQYFGPGTRLTVT.